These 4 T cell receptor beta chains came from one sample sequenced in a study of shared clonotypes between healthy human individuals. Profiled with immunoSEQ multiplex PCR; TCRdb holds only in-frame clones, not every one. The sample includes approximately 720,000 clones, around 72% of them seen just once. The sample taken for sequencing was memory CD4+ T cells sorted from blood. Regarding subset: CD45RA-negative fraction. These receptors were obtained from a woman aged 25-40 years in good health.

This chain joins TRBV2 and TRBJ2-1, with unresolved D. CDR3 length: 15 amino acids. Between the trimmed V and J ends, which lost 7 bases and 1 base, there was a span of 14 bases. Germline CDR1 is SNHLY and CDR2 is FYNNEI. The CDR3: CASTSEEVSYNEQFF. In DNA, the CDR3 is TGTGCCAGCACGAGTGAGGAAGTTTCCTACAATGAGCAGTTCTTC.

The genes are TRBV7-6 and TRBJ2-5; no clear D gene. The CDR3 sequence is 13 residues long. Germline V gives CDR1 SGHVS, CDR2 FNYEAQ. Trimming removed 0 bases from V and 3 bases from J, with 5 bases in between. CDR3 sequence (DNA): TGTGCCAGCAGCTTAGCCACGGAAGAGACCCAGTACTTC. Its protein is CASSLATEETQYF.

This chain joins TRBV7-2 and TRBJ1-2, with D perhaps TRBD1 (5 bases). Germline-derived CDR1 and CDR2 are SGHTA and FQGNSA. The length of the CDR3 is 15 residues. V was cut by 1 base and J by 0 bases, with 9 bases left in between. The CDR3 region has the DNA TGTGCCAGCAGCTTAGGGGGACGGCCTAACTATGGCTACACCTTC. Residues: CASSLGGRPNYGYTF.

In DNA, the CDR3 is TGTGCCAGCAGCCAAGAGGGGGGCCGGGATGAGCAGTTCTTC. Amino acids: CASSQEGGRDEQFF. The gene calls are TRBV4-2 and TRBJ2-1; D may correspond to TRBD1 or TRBD2 (6 bases each). From germline, CDR1 is LGHNA and CDR2 YNFKEQ. The CDR3 sequence is 14 residues long. V lost 0 bases and J 8 bases, leaving 11 bases between the germline ends.